This TCR beta chain is drawn from a study of shared clonotypes between healthy human individuals. Clones were sequenced by immunoSEQ multiplex PCR, and TCRdb holds only the in-frame ones, with some missing. The sample records 600,000 to 750,000 clones, roughly 72% being singletons. Germline V CDR1 and CDR2: KGHSH, LQKENI. V was trimmed by 8 bases and J by 4 bases, leaving 11 bases between them. The CDR3 spans 13 residues. Sequencing was performed on memory CD4+ T cells sorted from blood. Regarding subset: CD45RA-negative fraction. The chain uses TRBV18 and TRBJ1-4; D is possibly TRBD1 (6 bases). The clonotype was recovered from a woman aged 25 to 39 in good health. CDR3 nucleotides: TGTGCCAGCCAACAGGGTTATAATGAAAAACTGTTTTTT. Its translation: CASQQGYNEKLFF.